This record concerns one TCR beta chain sequence. Its specificity is unknown. V lost 5 bases and J 5 bases, leaving 10 bases between the germline ends. The CDR3 has 12 residues. CDR1 SGHVS and CDR2 FNYEAQ come from the germline V gene. These data are taken from a study of cytomegalovirus exposure and HLA in healthy donors. Overall study results and limits: The sole available immune exposure information was CMV serostatus. Investigators reported 150 to 200 TCR beta chains as tied to cytomegalovirus. It was reported that TCR beta sequences correctly inferred the HLA-A and HLA-B alleles for most subjects.

PCR amplification relied on 60 Vbeta primers (plus 13 Jbeta primers). Clones were read by immunoSEQ multiplex PCR, and TCRdb kept only the in-frame ones, dropping some. The sample holds about 120,000 clones, approximately 85% seen once. The chain joins TRBV7-6 to TRBJ2-7, with no clear D. The source of this sequence is a male donor in good health and CMV-seropositive. The sample comprised PBMCs. Written as DNA, the CDR3 is TGTGCCAGCAGCCACCGTGAGCACGAGCAGTACTTC. Amino acids: CASSHREHEQYF.